The sequence of this T cell receptor (beta chain) was determined in a study of Tregs in tolerant kidney transplant recipients. Produced via immunoSEQ multiplex PCR; TCRdb's table is partial and in-frame only. Among about 69,000 clones, roughly 91% were seen once, and the ten largest hold around 0.42%. Trimming cost V 8 bases and J 4 bases; bases outside gene matches: 1. This CDR3 contains 13 residues. The germline V gene has CDR1 SNHLY and CDR2 FYNNEI. This specimen consisted of CD4+ T cells from blood, obtained before the transplant. The receptor comes from a human donor who received a combined kidney and bone marrow transplant. This chain connects TRBV2 to TRBJ2-2, with 10 bases identical to TRBD2. In nucleotides, the CDR3 is TGTGCCAGCGGACTAGCGGTCACCGGGGAGCTGTTTTTT. Protein sequence: CASGLAVTGELFF.